This entry concerns a single T cell receptor beta chain. The antigen it recognizes is unknown. Base-call qualities are not available, and no considerably larger clone is one nucleotide away. Based on the germline V gene, the CDR1 and CDR2 sequences are SGHAT and FQNNGV. Trimming costs V 2 bases and J 1 base, and their ends lie 11 bases apart. The CDR3 runs 16 residues from the cysteine to the phenylalanine. Only the CDR3 DNA stays, 48 bases, in frame from base 1. The data originate from a study of cytomegalovirus exposure and HLA in healthy donors (dated by TCRdb to the late 2010s). Describing the broader study: An earlier analysis of 587 of the donors reported around 280 Gb of sequence data and approximately 120 million unique TCR beta sequences obtained from around 180 million T cells. Approximately 300 gigabases of sequencing data and around 90 million unique TCR sequences made up an early release that covered under 750 HLA-typed donors. Of the roughly 390 genotyped donors, roughly 85% fell in the genetic ancestry cluster associated with self-reported Caucasian donors. The study aimed to test whether signatures of past pathogen exposure could be identified by cataloging public T cell receptors. The T cell repertoires of 666 subjects were profiled by immunosequencing and related to cytomegalovirus serostatus. Along with the roughly 670-subject first cohort, a separate validation cohort of over a hundred different subjects was used. To predict cytomegalovirus infection status, the study brought together high-throughput TCR immunosequencing, statistical association of individual TCRs with disease status, and machine learning. In a later analysis, previously published TCR beta repertoires from 670 or so donors were re-analyzed and high-resolution HLA genotyping was added so that TCR occurrence patterns could be studied. Rather than using new phenotypic data, the later analysis identified candidate immune exposures from TCR beta sequences and from how often those sequences occurred across donors. To decide whether each TCR beta V gene segment behaved as functional or pseudogenic, an earlier analysis of fewer than 750 of the donors relied on high-throughput TCR beta sequencing. Alongside the repertoire data, information on donor age, sex, ethnicity and CMV serostatus was compiled. In a later genetic analysis, genome-wide SNP genotypes for about 55% of the roughly 700 donors were used, and that subset was treated as a discovery cohort. Every discovery cohort repertoire had been produced on one sequencing platform. Class I and class II HLA loci were covered by the typing at four-digit resolution. Typing coverage varied by locus: roughly 629-640 donors for A, B, C, DRB1 and DQB1; roughly 520 for DQA1; approximately 570 for DPA1; 450 to 480 for DPB1. A handful of DR-DQ haplotypes were handled as single units for association and clustering because linkage in the cohort was strong. On average, roughly 250,000 unique TCR beta nucleotide sequences were sequenced per donor among a few hundred genotyped donors of the cohort, with around 19% of those sequences being non-productive. Paper-wide results and their limitations: The classifier was reported to diagnose cytomegalovirus status with high specificity and sensitivity in both the original cohort and the validation cohort. Across donors, most TCR sequences were observed very rarely, whereas some public TCRs were present in many individuals. Immune exposure information for the cohort was limited to CMV serostatus. In a later genetic analysis, a missense DCLRE1C variant was associated with V-gene and J-gene trimming of TCR beta chains, and the association was replicated in an independent cohort. A cluster of highly shared sequence variants was judged likely to represent a technical artifact of the sequencing pipeline. A few of the identified cytomegalovirus-associated TCR beta chains were confirmed in vitro to be specific for cytomegalovirus antigens. A later analysis found that TCR association rates varied across HLA loci, with DRB1 alleles showing the most associated TCRs and HLA-C alleles the fewest. In this cohort, only TCR beta chains were sequenced, and detectable features were limited by the absence of alpha or paired-chain data. A further reported finding was that TCR beta sequences accurately predicted the HLA-A and HLA-B alleles for most subjects in the first cohort. In a later analysis, several top co-occurrence clusters were reported to appear linked to parvovirus B19, influenza, CMV and Epstein-Barr virus. Because counts were too low, roughly 16 rarely observed V segments, including chromosome 9 orphons, were excluded from the earlier analysis of under 650 of the donors. A later genetic analysis reported fewer N-insertions in productive TCRs among donors in an Asian-associated ancestry cluster than the roughly 640-donor mean. Correlated functional status among segregating V segments might be attributable to linkage disequilibrium, but an unknown experimental factor could not be ruled out. In a later analysis, HLA-associated TCR beta chains showed more clonal expansion and lower generation probabilities than non-associated chains that were equally common. Sequencing depth was assumed to be roughly uniform across donors in the presence/absence analyses, though that assumption may not hold. A later analysis found that most CMV-associated TCR beta chains appeared HLA-restricted, with HLA associations seemingly driven largely by CMV exposure. When HLA alleles, especially DR and DQ, strongly co-occurred, TCR associations were difficult to assign to individual alleles. A total of 150 to 200 TCR beta chains were listed by the study as associated with cytomegalovirus. It was suggested by the authors that the approach could potentially be generalized to other disease states and immunological phenotypes. Some IMGT-functional V segments, including TRBV6-2 and TRBV6-3, could not be told apart with the 87-base-pair reads, so those segments were excluded. At a false discovery rate of 0.05, a later analysis linked 16,000 or so TCR beta sequences to specific HLA alleles. HLA typing was unavailable for some donors at each locus, so association tests used only the typed subset. In an earlier analysis of approximately 600 of the donors, most TCR beta V segments were observed in productive rearrangements about 90% or about 30% of the time, broadly matching IMGT annotations.

The cohort was made up of several hundred healthy bone marrow donors. All cohort members were sampled while nominally healthy, although unrecorded immune exposures were likely present. The donor was CMV seropositive and belonged to the group of a few hundred seropositive cohort members. A peripheral blood sample was provided by each donor, and peripheral blood mononuclear cells were used for TCR beta sequencing. The Qiagen DNeasy Blood Extraction Kit was used to extract genomic DNA from the blood cell samples. The library relied on the immunoSEQ multiplex PCR assay. For the multiplex PCR, a mixture combining 60 forward primers for TCR Vbeta segments and 13 reverse primers for TCR Jbeta segments was used. A multiplex PCR assay on genomic DNA amplified the CDR3 region of rearranged TCR beta genes. The amplified TCR beta libraries were sequenced on the Illumina HiSeq System as 87-base-pair reads. On the study's bioinformatics: A later analysis counted about 80 million unique TCR beta chains across the 550 to 800 repertoires, and 10 million to 11 million of these chains were shared by at least two donors. Raw reads were error-corrected and collapsed into unique sequences with a nearest-neighbor algorithm that merged closely related sequences to remove PCR and sequencing errors. Alignment of CDR3 sequences to IMGT reference sequences was used to assign V, D and J gene segments. For a sequence to be retained, a match of at least six nucleotides to both a V gene segment and a J gene segment was required. Rearrangements were called productive when the CDR3 lacked stop codons and stayed in frame with V and J; all others were non-productive. Following IMGT convention, CDR3 was defined as the stretch from the second conserved V-encoded cysteine to the conserved J-encoded phenylalanine. The earlier analysis of about 500 of the donors excluded sequences that lacked an unambiguous match to a single V gene segment. An earlier analysis of some 500 of the donors classified V segments as functional when productive rearrangements were above 56.7% and as segregating when the standard deviation between donors was above 5%. A statistical classification framework was built to diagnose cytomegalovirus status from the catalog of TCR beta chain sequences. V and J gene assignment, in a later analysis, came from comparing TCR nucleotide sequences with IMGT/GENE-DB human TR gene sequences. A later analysis assigned CDR3 sequences and most-parsimonious VDJ recombination scenarios with the TCRdist pipeline. In a later analysis, each TCR beta chain was defined by its CDR3 amino acid sequence together with its V-gene family, and reads without a unique V-gene family were excluded. As a way to deal with suspected cross-contamination and a sequencing artifact, a later analysis dropped hundreds of nucleotide sequences that were highly shared and had low generation probability. In a later analysis, a clonal expansion index was calculated for each public chain from normalized within-repertoire ranks of inferred template counts. In a later analysis, generation probabilities were computed with a VDJ recombination model fitted to out-of-frame rearrangements, and the resulting probabilities were checked against IGoR. In a later analysis, hypergeometric tests were used to score TCR-TCR, TCR-HLA and TCR-CMV co-occurrence, with a repertoire-size bias correction applied to TCR pairs. To estimate false discovery rates, a later analysis permuted the HLA or CMV assignments 20 times. In a later analysis, co-occurring TCRs were grouped using DBSCAN, and TCRdist sequence similarity was added for clustering within HLA-allele-positive subsets. Repertoires with fewer than 30,000 or more than 120,000 public chains were left out of co-occurrence clustering, as were several repertoires with anomalous nucleotide sharing. This immuneACCESS table, as held by TCRdb, lists in-frame sequences with V and J called but not all clones. Of the missing ones, under half trace to an unresolved V gene in checked studies; the others have no known cause. Clone size and V and J calls were adopted from that table, with D and trimming inferred from the DNA. The sample table contains tens of thousands of clones; only one count was recorded for more than 60% of them. Of the sample, 51% falls within the top ten clones.

The chain employs TRBV11-2 and TRBJ1-4, with the D gene uncertain. Sequenced sample: PBMCs. This clonotype was sampled from a man aged 50-59 years in good health and CMV-seropositive. CDR3 loop: CASSLHEHVTNEKLFF. The sequenced DNA: TGTGCCAGCAGCTTACACGAACACGTAACTAATGAAAAACTGTTTTTT.